This T cell receptor beta chain was recovered during a study of Ad26.COV2.S vaccination and SARS-CoV-2 variants. Regarding the study as a whole: Vaccine recipients posted higher spike-specific TCR breadth than their placebo counterparts. CD8+ and CD4+ T cells specific for spike reportedly responded with substantial breadth after vaccination. Breadth and depth estimates from TCRs may understate total T cell responses.

The V gene's germline CDR1 is LGHDT and CDR2 YNNKEL (reference sequence). Trimming cost V 6 bases and J 0 bases; bases outside gene matches: 14. The CDR3 totals 18 residues. The table came from immunoSEQ multiplex PCR; TCRdb's copy has only in-frame clones and leaves some out. This sample has 97,000 or so clones, with roughly 80% found just once. A few counts support this clone. The antigen is not known. This specimen consisted of peripheral blood, obtained after recovery from COVID-19. The sequence derives from a human donor who had recovered from COVID-19. This sequence joins TRBV3-1 (or the pseudogene TRBV3-2) and TRBJ2-3; 8 nucleotides agree with TRBD2. This CDR3 reads CASSSGTRETYSTDTQYF. The DNA for the CDR3 is TGTGCCAGCAGTTCCGGGACTAGGGAGACCTATAGCACAGATACGCAGTATTTT.